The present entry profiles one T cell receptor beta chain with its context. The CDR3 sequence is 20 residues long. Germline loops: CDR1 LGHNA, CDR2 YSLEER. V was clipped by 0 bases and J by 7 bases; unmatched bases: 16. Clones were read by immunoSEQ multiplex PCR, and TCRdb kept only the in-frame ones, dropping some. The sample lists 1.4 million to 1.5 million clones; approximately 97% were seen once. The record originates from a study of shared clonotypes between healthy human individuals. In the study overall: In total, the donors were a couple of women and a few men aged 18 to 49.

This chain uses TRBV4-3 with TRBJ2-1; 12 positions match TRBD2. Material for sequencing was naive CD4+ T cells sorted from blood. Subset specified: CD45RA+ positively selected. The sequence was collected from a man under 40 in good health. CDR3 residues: CASSQDPQGSLAGGSNEQFF. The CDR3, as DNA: TGCGCCAGCAGCCAAGATCCTCAGGGATCACTAGCGGGAGGTTCGAATGAGCAGTTCTTC.